This T cell receptor (beta chain) comes out of a study of OX40 agonist ivuxolimab in advanced cancers. Germline V gene sequence: CDR1 LNHDA, CDR2 SQIVND (reference sequence). The length of the CDR3 is 16 residues. The V end was cut by 3 bases, the J end by 2 bases, with 16 bases between. The repertoire was sequenced with immunoSEQ multiplex PCR; TCRdb's copy has only in-frame clones and lacks some. The data show roughly 75,000 clones, about 89% seen once. This clone was seen a handful of times. The specimen comprised CD4+ or CD8+ T cells sorted from blood, sampled in a trial of the OX40 agonist ivuxolimab. This clonotype was sampled from an adult with an advanced solid tumor such as melanoma, head and neck, liver or kidney cancer. The V and J genes are TRBV19 and TRBJ2-5, with D possibly being TRBD1 or TRBD2 (5 bases each). The CDR3 protein is CASSIGAAEAQETQYF. The CDR3, as DNA: TGTGCCAGTAGTATCGGGGCAGCCGAGGCTCAAGAGACCCAGTACTTC. Drawing the rest from reference TRBV19 and TRBJ2-5, the complete variable domain is DGGITQSPKYLFRKEGQNVTLSCEQNLNHDAMYWYRQDPGQGLRLIYYSQIVNDFQKGDIAEGYSVSREKKESFPLTVTSAQKNPTAFYLCASSIGAAEAQETQYFGPGTRLLVL.